These T cell receptor beta chains were read from a single sample in a study of blood T cells in healthy people across ages. TCRdb re-called the 5' RACE reads with MiXCR, one entry per CDR3 protein. The sample holds about 640,000 distinct CDR3 sequences; about 53% are singletons and the top ten take over 30%. Source material: blood. These receptors were collected from a man in his sixties in good health. CDR3s leave out the opening cysteine and the closing phenylalanine or tryptophan.

12,TRBJ2-7,TRBV10-3,AISPEGGAYEQY
14,TRBJ2-3,TRBV5-1,ASSPAGGPSTDTQY
13,TRBJ1-2,TRBV7-6,ASSSWTGPMDGYT
12,TRBJ2-4,TRBV3-1,ASSQAGATNIQY
11,TRBJ2-5,TRBV20-1,SGRRGMVETQY
12,TRBJ1-1,TRBV20-1,SARDLVRVQDAF
13,TRBJ1-5,TRBV6-1,ASSDLLQGNQPQH
12,TRBJ2-1,TRBV10-1,ASSPSGGWDEQF
11,TRBJ1-6,TRBV2,ASSRGNNSPLH
13,TRBJ2-7,TRBV10-3,AISERQGGSYEQY
16,TRBJ2-1,TRBV5-1,ASSLRLAGPIPHNEQF
13,TRBJ1-3,TRBV7-9,ASSLAPGGGYTIY
12,TRBJ2-7,TRBV12-3/TRBV12-4,ASSQRDSSYEQY
14,TRBJ2-1,TRBV18,ASSPFRANSYNEQF
14,TRBJ2-3,TRBV11-2,ASSLGPLAGADTQY
14,.,TRBV11-1,ASSSSRTRGWETQY
10,TRBJ2-7,TRBV20-1,SVTSGGVRRY